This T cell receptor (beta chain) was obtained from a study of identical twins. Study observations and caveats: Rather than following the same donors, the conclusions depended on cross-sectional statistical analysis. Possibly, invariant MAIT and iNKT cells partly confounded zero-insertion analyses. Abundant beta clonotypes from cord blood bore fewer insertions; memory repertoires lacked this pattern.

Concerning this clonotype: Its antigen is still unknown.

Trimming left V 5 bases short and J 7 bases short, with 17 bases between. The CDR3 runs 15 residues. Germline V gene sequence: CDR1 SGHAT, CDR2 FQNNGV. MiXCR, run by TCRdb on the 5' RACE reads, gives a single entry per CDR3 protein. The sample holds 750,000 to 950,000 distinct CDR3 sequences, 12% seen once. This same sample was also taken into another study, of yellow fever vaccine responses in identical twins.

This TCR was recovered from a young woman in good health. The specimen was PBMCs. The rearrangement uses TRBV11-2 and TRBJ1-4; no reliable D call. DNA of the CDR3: TGTGCCAGCAGCCTCACCCTGGGGTTGGGTGAAAAACTGTTTTTT. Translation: CASSLTLGLGEKLFF.